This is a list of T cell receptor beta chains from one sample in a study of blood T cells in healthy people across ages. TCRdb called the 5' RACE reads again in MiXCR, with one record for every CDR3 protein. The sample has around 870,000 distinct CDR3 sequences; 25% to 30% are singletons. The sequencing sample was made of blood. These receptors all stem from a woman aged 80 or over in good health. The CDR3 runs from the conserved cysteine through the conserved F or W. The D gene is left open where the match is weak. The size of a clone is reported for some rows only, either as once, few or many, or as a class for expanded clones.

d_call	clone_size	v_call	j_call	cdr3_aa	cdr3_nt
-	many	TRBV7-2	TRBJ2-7	CASSLGGVPPSYEQYF	TGTGCCAGCAGCTTAGGTGGGGTTCCACCATCCTACGAGCAGTACTTC
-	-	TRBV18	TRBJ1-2	CASSPLDGPYGYTF	TGTGCCAGCTCACCACTCGACGGTCCCTATGGCTACACCTTC
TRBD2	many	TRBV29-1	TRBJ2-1	CSVVTSLNEQFF	TGCAGCGTTGTGACTAGCCTCAATGAGCAGTTCTTC
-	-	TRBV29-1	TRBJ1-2	CSVDSVYGYTF	TGCAGCGTTGATAGCGTCTATGGCTACACCTTC
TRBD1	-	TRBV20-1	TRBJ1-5	CSARKSRGLIFQPQHF	TGCAGTGCTCGGAAGTCCAGGGGGCTAATATTTCAGCCCCAGCATTTT
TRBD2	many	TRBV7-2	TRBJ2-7	CASSLGLAEDYEQYF	TGTGCCAGCAGCTTAGGACTAGCGGAGGACTACGAGCAGTACTTC
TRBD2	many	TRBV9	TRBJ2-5	CASSLTSGAPGPQYF	TGTGCCAGCAGTCTGACTAGCGGGGCACCCGGGCCCCAGTACTTC
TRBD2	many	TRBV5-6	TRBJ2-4	CASSLSVGGASQYF	TGTGCCAGCAGCTTGTCGGTCGGGGGGGCCTCACAGTACTTC
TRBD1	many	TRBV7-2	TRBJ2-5	CASSSWGQGGETQYF	TGTGCCAGCAGCTCCTGGGGACAGGGCGGGGAGACCCAGTACTTC
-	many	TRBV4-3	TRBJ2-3	CASSQDGYTDTQYF	TGCGCCAGCAGCCAAGATGGCTACACAGATACGCAGTATTTT
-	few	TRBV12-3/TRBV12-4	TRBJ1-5	CASTLGGGNQPQHF	TGTGCCAGCACCTTGGGGGGTGGGAATCAGCCCCAGCATTTT
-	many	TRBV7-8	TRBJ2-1	CASSPDSYNEQFF	TGTGCCAGCAGCCCGGATTCCTACAATGAGCAGTTCTTC
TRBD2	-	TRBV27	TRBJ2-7	CASRLAGVLHDRSYEQYF	TGTGCCAGCCGACTAGCGGGAGTTCTTCACGACCGCTCCTACGAGCAGTACTTC
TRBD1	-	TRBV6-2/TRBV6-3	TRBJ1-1	CASSKQQGAGTEAFF	TGTGCCAGCAGCAAGCAACAGGGGGCTGGCACTGAAGCTTTCTTT
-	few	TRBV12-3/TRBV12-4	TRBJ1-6	CASSFRSVNSPLHF	TGTGCCAGCAGTTTTCGCTCAGTTAATTCACCCCTCCACTTT
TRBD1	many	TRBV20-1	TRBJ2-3	CSASSYRGADTQYF	TGCAGTGCTAGTTCTTACAGGGGAGCAGATACGCAGTATTTT
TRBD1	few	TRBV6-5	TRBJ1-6	CASRLSRDRNSPLHF	TGTGCCAGCAGATTAAGCCGGGACAGAAATTCACCCCTCCACTTT